This T cell receptor beta chain was found in a study of T cell repertoires in cytomegalovirus infection. With regard to this clonotype: Its antigen is unidentified.

TCRdb recomputed calls from the reads with MiXCR, one row per CDR3 protein. This sample has some 200,000 distinct CDR3 sequences, with roughly two fifths found just once. Trimming stripped 1 base from V and 6 bases from J, with 13 bases between. CDR3 size: 15 residues. From germline, CDR1 is LGHNT and CDR2 FRNRAP. The gene calls are TRBV12-5 and TRBJ2-1; D call uncertain. The sequencing here drew on CD8+ T cells from cultured PBMCs, taken from culture after CMV antigen stimulation. The TCR originated in a human donor in good health (CMV status not recorded). Some clones in this sample may be carry-over from other donors' samples. DNA for the CDR3: TGTGCTAGTGGTTTGGCCCTTGATGGCCGCAATGAGCAGTTCTTC. Encoded protein: CASGLALDGRNEQFF. The variable domain in full, completed from reference TRBV12-5 and TRBJ2-1, reads DARVTQTPRHKVTEMGQEVTMRCQPILGHNTVFWYRQTMMQGLELLAYFRNRAPLDDSGMPKDRFSAEMPDATLATLKIQPSEPRDSAVYFCASGLALDGRNEQFFGPGTRLTVL.